Each of the 30 T cell receptor beta chains below was sequenced from the same sample in a study of shared clonotypes between healthy human individuals. Generated by immunoSEQ multiplex PCR, the TCRdb table keeps only in-frame clones and is missing some. The sample yields approximately 700,000 clones, approximately 73% seen once. The sequencing sample was made of memory CD4+ T cells sorted from blood. Subset given: CD45RA-negative fraction. The source is a woman aged 30 to 39 in good health.

CDR3 in amino acids: CASSLDLLQPQHF. The CDR3 DNA is TGTGCCAGCAGCTTAGATCTGTTACAGCCCCAGCATTTT. The chain couples TRBV7-8 to TRBJ1-5; D not certain. The CDR3 has 13 amino acids. Germline V gives CDR1 SGHVS, CDR2 FQNEAQ. The ends were cut back, 1 base at V and 7 bases at J, with 8 bases in the middle.

This chain connects TRBV7-9 to TRBJ2-3; 9 positions match TRBD2. The V gene end was trimmed by 4 bases and the J gene end by 1 base; junction bases not matched to a gene: 6. The germline V gene encodes CDR1 SEHNR and CDR2 FQNEAQ (reference sequence). This CDR3 comprises 16 residues. CDR3 sequence reads: CASSSSRLAGTDTQYF. The CDR3 DNA reads TGTGCCAGCAGCTCGAGTAGACTAGCGGGCACAGATACGCAGTATTTT.

The count of this clone is one. V is TRBV30 and J is TRBJ1-3; D perhaps matches TRBD1 (5 bases). This CDR3 is 13 amino acids long. Trimming removed 6 bases from V and 3 bases from J, with 12 bases in between. CDR1 is GTSNPN and CDR2 is SVGIG in the germline V gene (reference sequence). CDR3 DNA sequence: TGTGCCTGCTGGGGGGTAGATGGAAACACCATATATTTT. Translation gives CACWGVDGNTIYF.

This clone has at least ten counts. The V and J genes are TRBV5-8 and TRBJ2-2, with TRBD1 identical over 7 bases. Germline V CDR1 and CDR2: SGHTS, YDEGEE. The CDR3 sequence is 17 residues long. The V segment lost 0 bases and the J segment 2 bases; nucleotides outside the gene matches: 7. The CDR3 region is CASSLGTGTDNTGELFF. In DNA, the CDR3 is TGTGCCAGCAGCTTGGGGACCGGGACAGACAACACCGGGGAGCTGTTTTTT.

The rearrangement links TRBV19 to TRBJ2-3; D uncertain. CDR3 length: 15 residues. Germline CDR1 and CDR2: LNHDA and SQIVND (reference sequence). Trimming took off 3 bases at V and 7 bases at J, with 17 bases between the two ends. The CDR3 nucleotides read TGTGCCAGTAGTATCACGGGTGAACGCGTGAATACGCAGTATTTT. Encoded protein: CASSITGERVNTQYF.

V usage is TRBV5-6 and J usage is TRBJ2-7, with D perhaps matching TRBD1 (6 bases). In germline, CDR1 is SGHDT, CDR2 YYEEEE. CDR3 size: 14 residues. Trimming pared 3 bases from V and 6 bases from J, leaving 16 bases between. The CDR3: CASSSLDSLGEQYF. CDR3 nucleotides: TGTGCCAGCAGCTCTCTGGACAGCCTAGGCGAGCAGTACTTC.

The V and J genes are TRBV4-2 and TRBJ2-3, with TRBD2 matching 14 bases. Germline-derived CDR1 and CDR2 are LGHNA and YNFKEQ. This CDR3 has 23 amino acids. Trimming removed 0 bases from V and 0 bases from J; junction bases left unmatched: 17. CDR3 residues: CASSQEGTSGRALYLPSTDTQYF. CDR3 DNA: TGTGCCAGCAGCCAAGAAGGGACTAGCGGGAGAGCCCTTTATCTGCCGAGCACAGATACGCAGTATTTT.

In this sample, this clone turned up a few times. The J gene is TRBJ2-1, the V gene TRBV4-2, with TRBD2 matching over 11 bases. The germline V gene has CDR1 LGHNA and CDR2 YNFKEQ. The CDR3 consists of 19 residues. After removal of 0 bases from V and 4 bases from J, the junction contained 11 bases not matched to a gene. Here the CDR3 DNA reads TGTGCCAGCAGCCAAGATCAGTTAACTAGCGGGAGAGGGTACAATGAGCAGTTCTTC. Translating it yields CASSQDQLTSGRGYNEQFF.

This clone was observed once. The chain is built from TRBV21-1 and TRBJ1-5; whether TRBD1, the table's D call, matches the DNA was not checked. TRBV21-1 is tagged as a pseudogene. This CDR3 region has 18 residues. In DNA form, the CDR3 reads TGTGCCAGCAGCAAGGGCCGACAGGGGGCGATTCGCAATCAGCCCCAGCATTTT. Translating gives CASSKGRQGAIRNQPQHF.

The V and J genes are TRBV27 and TRBJ2-5, with 14 nucleotides matching TRBD2. Germline V gives CDR1 MNHEY, CDR2 SMNVEV (reference sequence). Losses at the gene ends were 5 bases for V and 4 bases for J; bases not matched to a gene: 15. The length of the CDR3 is 19 residues. This CDR3 reads CASSMTNPGTSGRGETQYF. The CDR3 nucleotides are TGTGCCAGCAGTATGACGAACCCCGGGACTAGCGGGAGAGGAGAGACCCAGTACTTC.

This clone has just one count. The CDR3 here is CASSPGDRPYNEQFF. CDR3 in DNA: TGTGCCAGCAGCCCTGGGGACCGCCCATACAATGAGCAGTTCTTC. The rearrangement joins TRBV11-3 to TRBJ2-1; the D call may be TRBD1 or TRBD2 (5 bases each). The CDR3 is 15 residues long. Germline assignment: CDR1 SGHNT and CDR2 YENEEA. V shed 5 bases and J shed 4 bases, with 15 bases lying between them.

V gene TRBV2 combines with J gene TRBJ1-1; D is perhaps TRBD1 (6 bases). Germline V gene data show CDR1 as SNHLY and CDR2 as FYNNEI. Trimming took 5 bases from V and 4 from J, leaving 11 bases between them. The CDR3 has 13 residues. The CDR3 reads CASSLQGGTEAFF. As DNA, the CDR3 is TGTGCCAGCAGTCTACAGGGTGGCACTGAAGCTTTCTTT.

V usage is TRBV27 and J usage is TRBJ1-1; 9 nucleotides align to TRBD1. Germline trimming cut 6 bases from V and 0 bases from J; bases unmatched to any gene: 14. Germline CDR1 reads MNHEY; CDR2 reads SMNVEV (reference sequence). CDR3 size: 18 residues. The DNA of the CDR3 is TGTGCCAGCAGGGAGACAGGGGGATTTATTGGCATGAACACTGAAGCTTTCTTT. As protein: CASRETGGFIGMNTEAFF.

The J gene is TRBJ2-1, the V gene TRBV7-2; 7 bases map to TRBD2. This CDR3 is 15 amino acids long. With V trimmed by 6 bases and J by 7 bases, 12 bases remained unmatched. Per the germline V gene, CDR1 is SGHTA and CDR2 is FQGNSA. Written as DNA, the CDR3 is TGTGCCAGCAGTACATATGCGGGAGTGGAGAATGAGCAGTTCTTC. This codes for CASSTYAGVENEQFF. The full variable domain, in which reference TRBV7-2 and TRBJ2-1 provide the parts outside the CDR3, is GAGVSQSPSNKVTEKGKDVELRCDPISGHTALYWYRQSLGQGLEFLIYFQGNSAPDKSGLPSDRFSAERTGGSVSTLTIQRTQQEDSAVYLCASSTYAGVENEQFFGPGTRLTVL.

The chain is built from TRBV7-7 and TRBJ2-1; a possible D gene is TRBD2 (5 bases). Germline V lookup: CDR1 SSHAT, CDR2 FNYEAQ (reference sequence). The CDR3 runs to 14 residues. The V gene lost 5 bases and the J gene lost 5 bases, with 13 bases spanning the gap. CDR3 region: CASSVGLDNNEQFF. The CDR3 DNA reads TGTGCCAGCAGCGTCGGACTCGACAACAATGAGCAGTTCTTC.

V usage is TRBV18 and J usage is TRBJ2-3; the D is unclear. Germline loops: CDR1 KGHSH, CDR2 LQKENI. Trimming removed 4 bases from V and 4 bases from J, with 9 bases in between. The CDR3 spans 13 residues. CDR3 bases: TGTGCCAGCTCACTCTCCGGACCAGATACGCAGTATTTT. Amino acid sequence: CASSLSGPDTQYF.

The chain carries TRBV10-3 and TRBJ2-7, with no clear D. This CDR3 region has 14 residues. Trimming removed 6 bases from V and 3 bases from J, with 15 bases in between. Germline-derived CDR1 and CDR2 are ENHRY and SYGVKD. This chain's CDR3 is CAIREEDPIYEQYF. CDR3 DNA: TGTGCCATCAGAGAAGAGGACCCAATCTACGAGCAGTACTTC.

This clone was counted only a few times. CDR3 nucleotide sequence: TGTGCCAGCTCAATGCATAGCGGGGACCCAGATACGCAGTATTTT. Translated: CASSMHSGDPDTQYF. The chain combines TRBV7-9 with TRBJ2-3; 8 positions match TRBD2. The CDR3 is 15 amino acids. Germline-derived CDR1 and CDR2 are SEHNR and FQNEAQ (reference sequence). V dropped 8 bases and J dropped 4; count of bases not matched to a gene: 11.

V and J are TRBV9 and TRBJ2-1, with 11 bases aligning to TRBD2. The junction had 8 bases not matched to a gene; V was cut back by 4 bases and J by 8 bases. Germline values: CDR1 SGDLS, CDR2 YYNGEE. This CDR3 has 15 amino acids. The CDR3 loop reads CASSLTSGSLHEQFF. The CDR3 bases are TGTGCCAGCAGCCTAACTAGCGGGAGTCTCCATGAGCAGTTCTTC.

The J gene is TRBJ2-1, the V gene TRBV10-1; D uncertain. This CDR3 spans 14 amino acids. CDR1 WNHNN and CDR2 SYGVQD come from the germline V gene (reference sequence). The V end was cut by 4 bases, the J end by 10 bases, with 17 bases between. The CDR3 loop reads CASSAVSPVGEQFF. CDR3 bases: TGCGCCAGCAGTGCCGTCAGCCCCGTGGGGGAGCAGTTCTTC.

Details on this clone: A much bigger clone sits one base away, suggesting this may be a read error. Distinct nucleotide sequences in the sample also encode this CDR3. The V call is TRBV5-1, the J call TRBJ2-1, with TRBD2 identical over 9 bases. Germline lookup yields CDR1 SGHRS and CDR2 YFSETQ. J lost 4 bases, V lost 0 bases, and 2 bases had no gene match. CDR3 length: 15 amino acids. The CDR3 coding sequence is TGCGCCAGCAGCTTGGTGACTAGCGGATACAATGAGCAGTTCTTC. Protein product: CASSLVTSGYNEQFF.

This clone showed up just a few times. One end of the junction fails to match germline, which may point to a read error. V usage is TRBV28 and J usage is TRBJ2-5; D might be TRBD1 (6 bases). Germline V lookup: CDR1 MDHEN, CDR2 SYDVKM. The CDR3 is made up of 14 amino acids. The CDR3 protein is CASRRRGTREAQYF. Here the CDR3 DNA reads TGTGCCAGCAGACGAAGGGGGACCAGAGAGGCCCAGTACTTC.

This rearrangement joins TRBV10-1 to TRBJ2-2, with 7 bases that match TRBD1. The junction had 3 bases not matched to a gene; V was cut back by 5 bases and J by 0 bases. The CDR3 spans 15 residues. Per germline, CDR1 WNHNN and CDR2 SYGVQD (reference sequence). CDR3 in DNA: TGCGCCAGCAGTCCCGGACAGGCGAACACCGGGGAGCTGTTTTTT. Its protein is CASSPGQANTGELFF.

This chain joins TRBV30 and TRBJ2-7; D gene ambiguous. CDR1 and CDR2 (germline): GTSNPN, SVGIG (reference sequence). The V end was cut by 4 bases, the J end by 3 bases, with 10 bases between. The CDR3 is made up of 12 amino acids. Written as DNA, the CDR3 is TGTGCCTGGAAAGGTTCAATCTACGAGCAGTACTTC. It specifies CAWKGSIYEQYF.

The rearrangement uses TRBV6-5 and TRBJ1-2, with a weak D call TRBD1 (6 bases). The CDR3 length is 16 residues. Per germline, CDR1 MNHEY and CDR2 SVGAGI. V lost 2 bases and J 6 bases, leaving 19 bases between the germline ends. The CDR3 DNA reads TGTGCCAGCAGTTACAGGGGCGTTACAGGGAGAGATGGCTACACCTTC. It translates to CASSYRGVTGRDGYTF.

For this clone: This may stem from a read error, because a much larger clone lies one nucleotide away. The genes are TRBV28 and TRBJ1-5, with D hard to call. This CDR3 spans 11 amino acids. Germline loops: CDR1 MDHEN, CDR2 SYDVKM. V was trimmed by 4 bases and J by 6 bases, leaving 4 bases between them. CDR3 region: CASSWGQPQHF. The CDR3 nucleotides read TGTGCCAGCAGTTGGGGTCAGCCCCAGCATTTT.

The V and J genes are TRBV7-4 and TRBJ2-7; 13 nucleotides align to TRBD2. CDR1 SGHVT and CDR2 SQSDAQ come from the germline V gene. The CDR3 length is 15 residues. Trimming removed 5 bases from V and 3 bases from J; junction bases left unmatched: 4. CDR3 protein: CASSPRTSGSYEQYF. The CDR3 DNA is TGTGCCAGCAGCCCCCGGACTAGCGGGAGCTACGAGCAGTACTTC.

This clone was observed a handful of times. The identical CDR3 is also encoded by other nucleotide sequences in the sample. The rearrangement uses TRBV4-2 and TRBJ2-5; D may be TRBD2 (6 bases). Germline lookup yields CDR1 LGHNA and CDR2 YNFKEQ. The CDR3 length is 14 residues. Between the trimmed V and J ends, which lost 1 base and 4 bases, there was a span of 10 bases. CDR3 sequence: CASSQGGGRETQYF. As DNA, the CDR3 is TGTGCCAGCAGCCAAGGTGGAGGGAGAGAGACCCAGTACTTC.

The chain employs TRBV7-6 and TRBJ1-3, with D unclear. The CDR3 runs 14 residues. The germline V gene encodes CDR1 SGHVS and CDR2 FNYEAQ. Trimming took off 1 base at V and 5 bases at J, with 9 bases between the two ends. CDR3 residues: CASSLGDPRNTIYF. The CDR3 DNA sequence: TGTGCCAGCAGCTTAGGGGATCCACGAAACACCATATATTTT. The whole variable domain, remainder taken from reference TRBV7-6 and TRBJ1-3, is GAGVSQSPRYKVTKRGQDVALRCDPISGHVSLYWYRQALGQGPEFLTYFNYEAQQDKSGLPNDRFSAERPEGSISTLTIQRTEQRDSAMYRCASSLGDPRNTIYFGEGSWLTVV.

This clone has just a few counts. The V and J genes are TRBV6-5 and TRBJ1-5; tentative D call: TRBD1 (5 bases). The CDR3 extends over 13 amino acids. The germline V and J ends were trimmed by 6 bases and 6 bases, with 12 bases remaining between them. CDR1 is MNHEY and CDR2 is SVGAGI in the germline V gene. CDR3 nucleotides: TGTGCCAGCAGGAGGGGATTAGCTCAGCCCCAGCATTTT. Protein sequence: CASRRGLAQPQHF.